These 14 T cell receptor beta chains were sequenced from one sample in a study of beta chain features in type 1 diabetes. Every bit of the isolated RNA underwent reverse transcription, so sequencing read expressed TCRB transcripts. Assay: immunoSEQ multiplex PCR; the TCRdb copy retains only in-frame clones and omits some. The data contain 350,000 to 400,000 clones, about 14% of them seen just once; the ten biggest clones take up around 0.02%. Input material: naive CD4+ T cells from blood. The origin of the receptors is a young woman in good health.

The chain combines TRBV6-5 with TRBJ2-7; 8 bases match TRBD1. Trimming cost V 2 bases and J 2 bases; bases outside gene matches: 5. Germline CDR1 reads MNHEY; CDR2 reads SVGAGI. The CDR3 is made up of 15 amino acids. As DNA, the CDR3 is TGTGCCAGCAGTTACACCTGGACAGGGACCTACGAGCAGTACTTC. It is translated as CASSYTWTGTYEQYF.

The CDR3 here is CASSQDWTAPQVNTEAFF. CDR3 DNA: TGCGCCAGCAGCCAAGATTGGACAGCTCCCCAAGTGAACACTGAAGCTTTCTTT. The V call is TRBV4-3, the J call TRBJ1-1; tentatively, D is TRBD1 (6 bases). The CDR3 is 18 residues long. In germline, CDR1 is LGHNA, CDR2 YSLEER. V was shortened by 0 bases and J by 0 bases, with 17 bases between the two germline ends.

This clone was counted between two and nine times. The chain's CDR3 is CSVTSRAYEQYF. The DNA of the CDR3 is TGCAGCGTTACGAGCAGGGCCTACGAGCAGTACTTC. The gene calls are TRBV29-1 and TRBJ2-7; tentative D call: TRBD1 (5 bases). V lost 5 bases, J lost 2 bases, and 10 bases lay in between. This CDR3 region has 12 residues. The V gene's germline CDR1 is SQVTM and CDR2 ANQGSEA.

The gene calls are TRBV30 and TRBJ1-2; 8 bases agree with TRBD1. CDR1 is GTSNPN, CDR2 SVGIG, per germline (reference sequence). The CDR3 runs 11 residues. V lost 1 base, J lost 12 bases, and 4 bases stayed unmatched. CDR3 bases: TGTGCCTGGAGTGCCCAGGGGGCTCACACCTTC. Translating it yields CAWSAQGAHTF.

This clone turned up a few times. CDR3 residues: CSVWAGGNTGELFF. The DNA of the CDR3 is TGCAGCGTGTGGGCGGGAGGGAACACCGGGGAGCTGTTTTTT. V and J are TRBV29-1 and TRBJ2-2; 8 positions match TRBD2. The CDR3 extends over 14 amino acids. Germline-derived CDR1 and CDR2 are SQVTM and ANQGSEA. The J segment lost 1 base and the V segment lost 6 bases, leaving 4 bases of the junction unmatched.

This chain joins TRBV9 and TRBJ2-7; 8 nucleotides match TRBD2. Trimming cost V 0 bases and J 4 bases; bases outside gene matches: 3. The CDR3 is made up of 14 amino acids. Germline CDR1 reads SGDLS; CDR2 reads YYNGEE. The CDR3 loop is CASSVGTSRYEQYF. In DNA, the CDR3 is TGTGCCAGCAGCGTAGGGACTAGCAGATACGAGCAGTACTTC.

The rearrangement links TRBV4-2 to TRBJ2-7, with TRBD2 identical over 13 bases. Losses at the gene ends were 2 bases for V and 4 bases for J; bases not matched to a gene: 8. Germline lookup yields CDR1 LGHNA and CDR2 YNFKEQ. CDR3 length equals 17 residues. CDR3 sequence: CASSQKPGLAGMYEQYF. The CDR3, as DNA: TGTGCCAGCAGCCAAAAACCGGGACTAGCGGGAATGTACGAGCAGTACTTC.

This clone occurred once. J is TRBJ2-6 and V is TRBV5-1; D remains ambiguous. The V and J ends lost 2 bases and 0 bases respectively, with 6 bases between them. CDR3 length: 15 residues. Looked up from germline, CDR1 is SGHRS and CDR2 is YFSETQ. DNA of the CDR3: TGCGCCAGCAGCTTAACTGTCTCTGGGGCCAACGTCCTGACTTTC. It encodes CASSLTVSGANVLTF.

This clone was counted a few times. The chain has TRBV28 and TRBJ2-6; perhaps TRBD2 as D (6 bases). Germline CDR1 is MDHEN and CDR2 is SYDVKM. Trimming took off 2 bases at V and 5 bases at J, with 10 bases between the two ends. This CDR3 spans 15 amino acids. CDR3 sequence reads: CASSLGGSRANVLTF. The CDR3 bases are TGTGCCAGCAGTTTAGGAGGGTCTCGGGCCAACGTCCTGACTTTC.

This chain connects TRBV6-5 to TRBJ1-2; TRBD1 matches at 10 bases. The CDR3 is made up of 15 amino acids. The V gene's germline CDR1 is MNHEY and CDR2 SVGAGI. V trimming: 1 base; J trimming: 8 bases; junction bases outside the gene matches: 7. The CDR3 DNA follows: TGTGCCAGCAGTTACTGGGACAGGGGTGCAGGAGGCTACACCTTC. It encodes CASSYWDRGAGGYTF.

This chain links TRBV4-2 with TRBJ2-7; the match to TRBD2 covers 8 bases. The CDR3 length is 16 residues. Germline loops: CDR1 LGHNA, CDR2 YNFKEQ. With V trimmed by 2 bases and J by 4 bases, 10 bases remained unmatched. The CDR3 here is CASSQIQSGSSYEQYF. CDR3 coding DNA: TGTGCCAGCAGCCAAATCCAAAGCGGGAGTTCTTACGAGCAGTACTTC.

The rearrangement links TRBV30 to TRBJ2-3, with a possible D match to TRBD1 (5 bases). Trimming stripped 4 bases from V and 2 bases from J, with 16 bases between. Germline-derived CDR1 and CDR2 are GTSNPN and SVGIG (reference sequence). The CDR3 runs 15 residues. The chain's CDR3 is CAWIDRGKTTDTQYF. For the CDR3, the DNA is TGTGCCTGGATCGACAGAGGAAAGACCACAGATACGCAGTATTTT. The whole variable domain, remainder taken from reference TRBV30 and TRBJ2-3, is SQTIHQWPATLVQPVGSPLSLECTVEGTSNPNLYWYRQAAGRGLQLLFYSVGIGQISSEVPQNLSASRPQDRQFILSSKKLLLSDSGFYLCAWIDRGKTTDTQYFGPGTRLTVL.

This sequence joins TRBV6-5 and TRBJ1-5; TRBD1 aligns across 7 bases. CDR1 is MNHEY and CDR2 is SVGAGI in the germline V gene. The junction had 5 bases not matched to a gene; V was cut back by 4 bases and J by 2 bases. This CDR3 is 15 amino acids long. The chain's CDR3 is CASSFDRAGNQPQHF. The CDR3 nucleotides are TGTGCCAGCAGTTTCGACAGGGCGGGCAATCAGCCCCAGCATTTT.

The chain carries TRBV20-1 and TRBJ1-5; no clear D gene. V lost 6 bases and J 0 bases, leaving 3 bases between the germline ends. The CDR3 has 11 residues. The germline CDR1 and CDR2 sequences are DFQATT and SNEGSKA (reference sequence). In nucleotides, the CDR3 is TGCAGTGCAGCTAGCAATCAGCCCCAGCATTTT. Translating gives CSAASNQPQHF.